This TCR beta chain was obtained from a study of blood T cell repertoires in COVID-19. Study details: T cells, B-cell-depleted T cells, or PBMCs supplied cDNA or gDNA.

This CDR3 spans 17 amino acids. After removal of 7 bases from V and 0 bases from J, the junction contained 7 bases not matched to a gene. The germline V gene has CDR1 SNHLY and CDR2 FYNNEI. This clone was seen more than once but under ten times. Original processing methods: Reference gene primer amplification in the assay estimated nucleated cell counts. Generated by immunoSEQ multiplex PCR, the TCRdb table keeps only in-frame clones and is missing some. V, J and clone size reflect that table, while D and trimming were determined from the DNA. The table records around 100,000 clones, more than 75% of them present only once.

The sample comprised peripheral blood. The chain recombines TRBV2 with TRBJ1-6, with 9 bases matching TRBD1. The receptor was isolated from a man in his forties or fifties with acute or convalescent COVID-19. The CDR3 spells CASIPGQGGSYNSPLHF. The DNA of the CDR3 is TGTGCCAGCATTCCGGGACAGGGAGGCTCCTATAATTCACCCCTCCACTTT.